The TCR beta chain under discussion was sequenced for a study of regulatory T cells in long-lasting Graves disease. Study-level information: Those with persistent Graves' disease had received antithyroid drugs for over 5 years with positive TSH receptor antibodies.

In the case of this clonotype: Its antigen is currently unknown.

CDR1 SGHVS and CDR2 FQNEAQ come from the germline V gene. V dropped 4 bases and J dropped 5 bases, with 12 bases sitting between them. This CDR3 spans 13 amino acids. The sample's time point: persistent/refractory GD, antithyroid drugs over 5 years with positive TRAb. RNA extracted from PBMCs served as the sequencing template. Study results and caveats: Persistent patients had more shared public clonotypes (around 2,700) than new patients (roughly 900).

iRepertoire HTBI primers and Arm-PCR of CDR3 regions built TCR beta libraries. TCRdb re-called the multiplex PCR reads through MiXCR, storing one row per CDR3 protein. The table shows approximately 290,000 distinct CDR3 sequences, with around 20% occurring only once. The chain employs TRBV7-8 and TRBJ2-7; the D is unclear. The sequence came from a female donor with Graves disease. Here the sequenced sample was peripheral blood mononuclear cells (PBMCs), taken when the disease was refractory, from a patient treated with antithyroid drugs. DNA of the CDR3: TGTGCCAGCAGCTCTCTCCTCGTCGACGAGCAGTACTTC. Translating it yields CASSSLLVDEQYF.